The clone carrying this T cell receptor (beta chain) occurred a few times. The repertoire was sequenced with immunoSEQ multiplex PCR; TCRdb's copy has only in-frame clones and lacks some. Among approximately 50,000 clones listed, roughly 89% were seen once. These data come from a study of OX40 agonist ivuxolimab in advanced cancers. Turning to the study itself: With ivuxolimab, an agonistic anti-OX40 (CD134) antibody, patients were treated. Three patients showed partial responses: one hepatocellular carcinoma and two cutaneous melanoma cases.

Losses at the gene ends were 6 bases for V and 6 bases for J; bases not matched to a gene: 10. The CDR3 extends over 15 amino acids. Germline loops: CDR1 MDHEN, CDR2 SYDVKM. This sequence joins TRBV28 and TRBJ1-5; 8 bases agree with TRBD1. The source is an adult with an advanced solid tumor such as melanoma, head and neck, liver or kidney cancer. The specimen was CD4+ or CD8+ T cells sorted from blood, collected in a trial of the OX40 agonist ivuxolimab. The CDR3 region has the DNA TGTGCCAGCAGCTCACAGGGGGTTCGGCCTCAGCCCCAGCATTTT. Protein product: CASSSQGVRPQPQHF. Full variable domain (rest looked up from reference TRBV28 and TRBJ1-5): DVKVTQSSRYLVKRTGEKVFLECVQDMDHENMFWYRQDPGLGLRLIYFSYDVKMKEKGDIPEGYSVSREKKERFSLILESASTNQTSMYLCASSSQGVRPQPQHFGDGTRLSIL.